Following are 15 T cell receptor beta chains from one sample sequenced in a study of T-cell memory formation after mild COVID-19. TCRdb re-called the 5' RACE reads with MiXCR, one entry per CDR3 protein. This table has 400,000 to 500,000 distinct CDR3 sequences, 20% to 25% appearing once. The material sequenced was PBMCs or a T cell subset sorted from them (not recorded which). These receptors came from an adult woman who had mild COVID-19 (a few samples of this study predate the infection). Cell type and time point are not known.

For the CDR3, the DNA is TGTGCCAGTAGTATTCGTGGCTCCGATAGTCAGTACTTC. This codes for CASSIRGSDSQYF. The V call is TRBV19, the J call TRBJ2-7; D remains ambiguous. Trimming pared 3 bases from V and 10 bases from J, leaving 16 bases between. The CDR3 length is 13 residues. CDR1 is LNHDA, CDR2 SQIVND, per germline (reference sequence).

The chain is built from TRBV30 and TRBJ1-1; D gene ambiguous. The CDR3 length is 13 residues. V lost 0 bases to trimming and J lost 8 bases, with 13 bases between them. In germline, CDR1 is GTSNPN, CDR2 SVGIG (reference sequence). The DNA of the CDR3 is TGTGCCTGGAGTGTACCGGGAGCGCCAGAAGCTTTCTTT. It encodes CAWSVPGAPEAFF.

This CDR3 reads CASSQTSGRATDTQYF. As DNA, the CDR3 is TGTGCCAGCTCGCAAACTAGCGGGAGGGCCACAGATACGCAGTATTTT. The genes are TRBV18 and TRBJ2-3; 13 bases match TRBD2. V gave up 6 bases and J gave up 2 bases; unmatched junction bases: 5. The germline gives CDR1 KGHSH, CDR2 LQKENI. The CDR3 covers 16 residues.

The rearrangement uses TRBV4-3 and TRBJ2-1; no clear D gene. Trimming pared 0 bases from V and 4 bases from J, leaving 10 bases between. The germline CDR1 and CDR2 sequences are LGHNA and YSLEER. The CDR3 has 15 residues. This CDR3 reads CASSQDNSGYNEQFF. The DNA for the CDR3 is TGCGCCAGCAGCCAAGATAATTCCGGGTACAATGAGCAGTTCTTC.

This clonotype was detected a few times. This sequence joins TRBV7-8 and TRBJ1-5; D may be TRBD1 (5 bases). V lost 5 bases and J 2 bases, leaving 13 bases between the germline ends. In germline, CDR1 is SGHVS, CDR2 FQNEAQ. This CDR3 is built from 15 residues. CDR3 sequence reads: CASSHRDARNQPQHF. CDR3 DNA sequence: TGTGCCAGCAGCCACCGGGACGCGCGCAATCAGCCCCAGCATTTT.

The chain joins TRBV5-1 to TRBJ1-1; D remains ambiguous. This CDR3 comprises 16 residues. V was shortened by 4 bases and J by 0 bases, with 16 bases between the two germline ends. CDR1 and CDR2 (germline): SGHRS, YFSETQ. CDR3: CASSLIGYGVNTEAFF. The CDR3 coding sequence is TGCGCCAGCAGCCTTATCGGTTATGGGGTGAACACTGAAGCTTTCTTT. Drawing the rest from reference TRBV5-1 and TRBJ1-1, the complete variable domain is KAGVTQTPRYLIKTRGQQVTLSCSPISGHRSVSWYQQTPGQGLQFLFEYFSETQRNKGNFPGRFSGRQFSNSRSEMNVSTLELGDSALYLCASSLIGYGVNTEAFFGQGTRLTVV.

The chain links TRBV5-1 to TRBJ1-5; D gene ambiguous. The germline V gene encodes CDR1 SGHRS and CDR2 YFSETQ. This CDR3 contains 15 residues. Trimming cost V 0 bases and J 4 bases, with 11 bases left between them. CDR3 coding DNA: TGCGCCAGCAGCTTGGAAGGGATGGTGAATCAGCCCCAGCATTTT. It translates to CASSLEGMVNQPQHF.

The chain employs TRBV7-3 and TRBJ1-1; D is undetermined. The CDR3 length is 12 residues. V lost 1 base to trimming and J lost 11 bases, with 11 bases between them. Germline V gene sequence: CDR1 SGHTA, CDR2 FQGTGA. The CDR3 DNA reads as TGTGCCAGCAGCTTAAACGGGTCCCCGGCTTTCTTT. Amino acid sequence: CASSLNGSPAFF.

The table lists this clonotype with a few counts. The V gene is TRBV20-1, the J gene TRBJ2-5; D is perhaps TRBD2 (6 bases). CDR1 DFQATT and CDR2 SNEGSKA come from the germline V gene (reference sequence). V lost 3 bases to trimming and J lost 5 bases, with 10 bases between them. There are 12 residues in the CDR3. As DNA, the CDR3 is TGCAGTGCTAGGAGGAGGGTTGAGACCCAGTACTTC. Amino acid sequence: CSARRRVETQYF.

The V and J genes are TRBV12-3 or TRBV12-4 and TRBJ1-4; possibly TRBD1 for D (6 bases). The CDR3 runs to 14 residues. V lost 6 bases to trimming and J lost 8 bases, with 16 bases between them. The CDR3 sequence: CASSSRGLNEKLFF. CDR3 sequence (DNA): TGTGCCAGCAGCTCCAGGGGACTTAACGAAAAACTGTTTTTT.

This chain uses TRBV5-1 with TRBJ2-2, with D unresolved. The V end lost 5 bases, the J end lost 1 base, and 15 bases lay between the germline ends. This CDR3 is 16 amino acids long. Germline V gene sequence: CDR1 SGHRS, CDR2 YFSETQ. CDR3 sequence: CASSQGWTRNTGELFF. The CDR3 nucleotides read TGCGCCAGCAGTCAAGGCTGGACGAGGAACACCGGGGAGCTGTTTTTT.

The chain is built from TRBV5-4 and TRBJ2-2; 9 bases align to TRBD1. The CDR3 contains 15 residues. V gave up 0 bases and J gave up 6 bases; unmatched junction bases: 3. The germline V gene encodes CDR1 SGHNT and CDR2 YYREEE (reference sequence). The CDR3 spells CASSLVQGASGELFF. CDR3 in DNA: TGTGCCAGCAGCTTGGTACAGGGGGCGTCCGGGGAGCTGTTTTTT.

The V gene is TRBV9, the J gene TRBJ1-5; the D gene is possibly TRBD1 (5 bases). V shed 3 bases and J shed 2 bases, with 15 bases lying between them. Germline V CDR1 and CDR2: SGDLS, YYNGEE. CDR3 length: 16 amino acids. DNA for the CDR3: TGTGCCAGCAGCGCCGGCCCGGGAGGGGGCAATCAGCCCCAGCATTTT. Translated, it gives CASSAGPGGGNQPQHF.

The rearrangement joins TRBV11-1 to TRBJ2-7; a weak D match, TRBD1 (6 bases). Germline CDR1 is SGHAT and CDR2 is FQDESV (reference sequence). This CDR3 spans 15 amino acids. The V and J ends lost 5 bases and 0 bases respectively, with 14 bases between them. The CDR3 DNA reads TGTGCCAGCAGCCCGGGACAACTCGTCTCCTACGAGCAGTACTTC. Translating it yields CASSPGQLVSYEQYF.

The rearrangement joins TRBV29-1 to TRBJ2-1; 11 bases align to TRBD2. The CDR3 sequence is 15 residues long. Germline values: CDR1 SQVTM, CDR2 ANQGSEA. The trim removed 2 bases at V and 0 bases at J, leaving 0 bases unmatched. For the CDR3, the DNA is TGCAGCGTTGAACTAGCGGGGGGCTCCTACAATGAGCAGTTCTTC. This sequence encodes CSVELAGGSYNEQFF.